This TCR beta chain was retrieved from a study of Graves' ophthalmopathy and Graves' hyperthyroidism. Germline values: CDR1 MDHEN, CDR2 SYDVKM. V dropped 5 bases and J dropped 5; count of bases not matched to a gene: 11. This CDR3 is 15 amino acids long. RNA served as the template for amplifying TCR beta CDR3 regions. First-round RT-PCR with HTBI primers preceded a second-round multiplex PCR. TCRdb called the multiplex PCR reads again in MiXCR, with one record for every CDR3 protein. This table holds roughly 160,000 distinct CDR3 sequences, approximately 40% found once. The V call is TRBV28, the J call TRBJ1-1, with 7 bases that match TRBD1. The sequenced sample was peripheral blood. The TCR comes from a man aged 30 to 39 with Graves' ophthalmopathy. CDR3 amino acids: CASSPQGVARTEAFF. The CDR3 nucleotides are TGTGCCAGCAGTCCTCAGGGGGTAGCGAGGACTGAAGCTTTCTTT. The full variable domain, in which reference TRBV28 and TRBJ1-1 provide the parts outside the CDR3, is DVKVTQSSRYLVKRTGEKVFLECVQDMDHENMFWYRQDPGLGLRLIYFSYDVKMKEKGDIPEGYSVSREKKERFSLILESASTNQTSMYLCASSPQGVARTEAFFGQGTRLTVV.